A selection of T cell receptor beta chains follows, all from one sample in a study of sequential checkpoint blockade in melanoma. The table came from immunoSEQ multiplex PCR; TCRdb's copy has only in-frame clones and leaves some out. The table records around 13,000 clones, about 80% of them present only once. Here the sequenced sample was CD8+ T cells sorted from blood (inferred from file names), taken from a patient given nivolumab and ipilimumab in sequence. The receptors were gathered from a human donor with melanoma. Each CDR3 is given with its conserved first and last residue. Each record gives: J gene, clone size, V gene, CDR3 protein. Expanded clones get a size class; other rows say once, few or many, or leave the size out.

TRBJ2-3 . TRBV5-8 CASSLARSSSTDTQYF
TRBJ2-1 . TRBV7-8 CASSPRVSYNEQFF
TRBJ1-1 few TRBV7-9 CASSLAGAVHRAFF
TRBJ1-5 large TRBV28 CASYDRDRAHNQPQHF
TRBJ2-3 once TRBV11-2 CASSLGGTGPTDTQYF
TRBJ2-7 . TRBV29-1 CSVGFRGYEQYF
TRBJ1-2 once TRBV27 CASSRTGNYGYTF
TRBJ2-7 . TRBV27 CASSLSGTSVYEQYF
TRBJ2-7 . TRBV6-1 CASSEAYGGTYEQYF
. . TRBV19 CASSISAADLYEQYF
TRBJ1-4 . TRBV2 CASSVSPTTNEKLFF
TRBJ2-7 . TRBV9 CASSVGGQGAWEQYF
TRBJ2-7 . TRBV7-9 CASSLTEDSSTYEQYF
TRBJ1-1 . TRBV9 CASSGGSEAFF
TRBJ2-7 once TRBV19 CATSGTSFSYEQYF
TRBJ2-1 . TRBV18 CASSMERELNNEQFF
TRBJ1-6 . TRBV9 CASSVASPWFYNSPLHF
TRBJ2-7 . TRBV5-5 CASSLEWSEQYF
TRBJ2-6 few TRBV18 CASSPGGAGANVLTF
TRBJ2-5 . TRBV14 CASSQALAGSYQETQYF
TRBJ2-7 once TRBV6-5 CASSLLAGEHEQYF
TRBJ2-1 few TRBV19 CASRPSGLYNEQFF
TRBJ2-7 . TRBV7-6 CASSLGLAEYEQYF
TRBJ2-7 . TRBV5-6 CASSEDRNEQYF
TRBJ2-5 . TRBV7-9 CASGPDYQYF
TRBJ2-5 . TRBV19 CASSLTSGGQETQYF
TRBJ2-3 . TRBV6-4 CASSSGQKSTDTQYF
TRBJ1-5 once TRBV4-1 CASSQGVNQPQHF
TRBJ1-1 . TRBV27 CASWHGNTEAFF
TRBJ2-7 . TRBV29-1 CSVDSEGTYEQYF
TRBJ2-7 medium-sized TRBV25-1 CASSPAYEQYF
TRBJ2-5 . TRBV9 CASSGPSVQETQYF
TRBJ1-5 . TRBV4-3 CASSQESTGGFYQPQHF
TRBJ2-5 . TRBV19 CASSATRDKGQETQYF
TRBJ1-6 . TRBV4-1 CASSQEGTGRDNSPLHF
TRBJ2-1 . TRBV5-4 CASSANRESYNEQFF
TRBJ2-1 . TRBV6-4 CASSELGTSEQFF
TRBJ2-7 . TRBV13 CASSHQSAGNPYEQYF
TRBJ2-7 . TRBV9 CASSVTSGAYEQYF